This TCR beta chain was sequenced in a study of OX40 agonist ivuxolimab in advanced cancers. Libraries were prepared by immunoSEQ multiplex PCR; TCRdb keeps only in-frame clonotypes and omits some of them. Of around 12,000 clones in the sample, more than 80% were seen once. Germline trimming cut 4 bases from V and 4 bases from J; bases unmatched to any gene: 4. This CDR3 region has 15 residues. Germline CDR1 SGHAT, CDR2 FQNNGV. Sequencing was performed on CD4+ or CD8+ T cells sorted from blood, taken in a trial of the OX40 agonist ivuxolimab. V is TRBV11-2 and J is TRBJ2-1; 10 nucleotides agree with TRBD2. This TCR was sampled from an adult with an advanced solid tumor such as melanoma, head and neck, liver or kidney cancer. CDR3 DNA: TGTGCCAGCAGCTATGGACTAGCGGATTACAATGAGCAGTTCTTC. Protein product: CASSYGLADYNEQFF.